This T cell receptor (beta chain) appears in the sequencing data of a study of blood T cell repertoires in COVID-19. Study-level background: From the United States, Italy and Spain came samples of acute and convalescent COVID-19.

Data came from immunoSEQ multiplex PCR; TCRdb stores just in-frame clones and leaves some out. The table includes 200,000 to 250,000 clones, almost 85% detected once. The CDR3 consists of 14 residues. CDR1 MNHEY and CDR2 SVGAGI come from the germline V gene. The V end lost 6 bases, the J end lost 5 bases, and 13 bases lay between the germline ends. Living in 24 US areas, the participants were between 18 and 89 years of age. Participants were placed into cohorts based on the clinical history they reported. Resolution of symptoms, clearance, or two negative PCRs was present in recovered Cohort 3 donors.

The sequence came from a man aged 35-49 years who had recovered from COVID-19. The specimen sequenced was PBMCs or T cells enriched from blood (not recorded which). The chain has TRBV6-5 and TRBJ2-2, with D possibly matching TRBD2 (5 bases). This chain's CDR3 is CASSWTVSTGELFF. The DNA of the CDR3 is TGTGCCAGCAGCTGGACTGTGAGTACCGGGGAGCTGTTTTTT.